There are a few counts of the clone carrying this T cell receptor beta chain. Its antigen is unknown. Other DNA sequences in the same sample also yield this CDR3. Everyone who donated was a Caucasian adult who lived in Nashville, Tennessee. This entry is derived from a study of shared clonotypes between healthy human individuals. Looking at the study overall: Each donor's CD8 memory used one plate, CD8 naive two, each CD4 subset three. Findings and caveats of the study: Generation probabilities were higher for clonotypes shared across all four sorted-subset donors than for unshared ones.

Germline V gene lookup returns CDR1 SGHRS and CDR2 YFSETQ. This CDR3 comprises 15 residues. V shed 0 bases and J shed 4 bases, with 11 bases lying between them. The test was conducted at deep level. This table comes from immunoSEQ multiplex PCR, and its TCRdb copy is limited to in-frame clones, with some not included. The sample carries roughly 1,100,000 clones, about 80% recorded once. The V gene is TRBV5-1, the J gene TRBJ2-1, with D maybe TRBD2 (6 bases). The source of this sequence is a man aged 18 to 35 in good health. The sample was memory CD4+ T cells sorted from blood. Subset given: CD45RA-negative fraction. CDR3 residues: CASSLGGETYNEQFF. CDR3 DNA: TGCGCCAGCAGCTTGGGCGGGGAGACTTACAATGAGCAGTTCTTC.